This T cell receptor beta chain was sequenced for a study of early T cells in non-severe SARS-CoV-2 infection. Study-wide background: Unsorted whole blood bulk RNA was sequenced, with unpaired chains.

Only a few counts were recorded for this clonotype. Its cognate antigen is unknown. Per the germline V gene, CDR1 is SQVTM and CDR2 is ANQGSEA. V lost 4 bases, J lost 0 bases, and 6 bases stayed unmatched. The CDR3 spans 15 residues. Study observations and caveats: Matches to VDJdb favored anti-spike CD8 responses and missed private and CD4 specificities.

Individual cDNA molecules were tagged with unique molecular identifiers. TCRdb re-analysed the 5' RACE reads in MiXCR, keeping a single row per CDR3 protein. This sample has around 57,000 distinct CDR3 sequences, with approximately 5.9% found just once. This receptor was identified in an adult who was a healthcare worker with PCR-confirmed SARS-CoV-2 infection or an uninfected control (not recorded which). Sample: whole blood, taken at baseline. The genes are TRBV29-1 and TRBJ2-1, with 7 nucleotides matching TRBD1. This CDR3 is CSVAGQASSYNEQFF. The DNA for the CDR3 is TGCAGCGTTGCCGGACAGGCTAGCTCCTACAATGAGCAGTTCTTC.